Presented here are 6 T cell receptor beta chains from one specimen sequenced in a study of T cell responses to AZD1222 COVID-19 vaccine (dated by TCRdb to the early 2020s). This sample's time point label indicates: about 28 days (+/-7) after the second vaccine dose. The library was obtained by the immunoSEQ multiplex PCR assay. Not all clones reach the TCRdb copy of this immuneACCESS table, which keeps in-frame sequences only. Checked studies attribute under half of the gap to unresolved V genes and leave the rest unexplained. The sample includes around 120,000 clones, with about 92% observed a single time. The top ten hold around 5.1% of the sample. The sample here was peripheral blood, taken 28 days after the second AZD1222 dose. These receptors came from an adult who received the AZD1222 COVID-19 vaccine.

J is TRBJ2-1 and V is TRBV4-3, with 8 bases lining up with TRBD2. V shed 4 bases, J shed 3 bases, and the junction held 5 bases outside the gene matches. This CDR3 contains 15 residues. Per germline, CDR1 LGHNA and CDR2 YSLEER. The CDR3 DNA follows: TGCGCCAGCAGCCGGACTAGCAGCGGCTACAATGAGCAGTTCTTC. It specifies CASSRTSSGYNEQFF.

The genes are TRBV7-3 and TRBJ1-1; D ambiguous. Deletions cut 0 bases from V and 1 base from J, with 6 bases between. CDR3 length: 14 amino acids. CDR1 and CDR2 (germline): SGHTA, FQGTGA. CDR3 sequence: CASSLTGQNTEAFF. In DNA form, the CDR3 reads TGTGCCAGCAGCTTAACGGGCCAGAACACTGAAGCTTTCTTT.

CDR3 in DNA: TGTGCCAGCAGCCGAACAGGGAGAGGGACCGGGGAGCTGTTTTTT. The encoded protein is CASSRTGRGTGELFF. The chain recombines TRBV7-9 with TRBJ2-2; D perhaps matches TRBD1 (6 bases). The V and J ends lost 5 bases and 5 bases respectively, with 15 bases between them. This CDR3 contains 15 residues. Germline CDR1 reads SEHNR; CDR2 reads FQNEAQ (reference sequence).

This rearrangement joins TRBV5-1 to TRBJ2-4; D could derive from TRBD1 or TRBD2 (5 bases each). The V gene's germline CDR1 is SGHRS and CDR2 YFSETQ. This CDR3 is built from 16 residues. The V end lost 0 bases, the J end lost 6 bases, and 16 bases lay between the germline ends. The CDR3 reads CASSLAVGGQGNIQYF. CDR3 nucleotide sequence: TGCGCCAGCAGCTTGGCGGTCGGAGGCCAGGGAAACATTCAGTACTTC. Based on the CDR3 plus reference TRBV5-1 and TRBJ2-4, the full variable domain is KAGVTQTPRYLIKTRGQQVTLSCSPISGHRSVSWYQQTPGQGLQFLFEYFSETQRNKGNFPGRFSGRQFSNSRSEMNVSTLELGDSALYLCASSLAVGGQGNIQYFGAGTRLSVL.

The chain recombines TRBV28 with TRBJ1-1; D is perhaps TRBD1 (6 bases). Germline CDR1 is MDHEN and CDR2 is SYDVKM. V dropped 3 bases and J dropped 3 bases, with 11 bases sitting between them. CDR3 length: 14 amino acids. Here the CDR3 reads CASSLQGGYTEAFF. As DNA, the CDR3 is TGTGCCAGCAGTTTGCAAGGGGGTTACACTGAAGCTTTCTTT.

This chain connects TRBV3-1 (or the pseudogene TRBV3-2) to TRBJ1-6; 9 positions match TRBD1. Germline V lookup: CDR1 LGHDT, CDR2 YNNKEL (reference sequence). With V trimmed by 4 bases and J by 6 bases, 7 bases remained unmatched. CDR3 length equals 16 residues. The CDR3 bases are TGTGCCAGCAGCCGAATGGAGGGACAGGGTAATTCACCCCTCCACTTT. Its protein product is CASSRMEGQGNSPLHF.